What follows is one T cell receptor (beta chain) and its context. At deep level, the assay was performed. The data were produced by immunoSEQ multiplex PCR, yet TCRdb's version contains in-frame clones alone and is incomplete. This table holds approximately 530,000 clones, roughly 95% found once. Germline-derived CDR1 and CDR2 are MDHEN and SYDVKM. The CDR3 loop spans 14 amino acids. The ends were cut back, 7 bases at V and 0 bases at J, with 10 bases in the middle. The sample is drawn from a study of shared clonotypes between healthy human individuals. Turning to the study itself: Each donor contributed plates that comprised three CD4 naive, three CD4 memory, two CD8 naive and one CD8 memory.

This sequence joins TRBV28 and TRBJ1-5; D is possibly TRBD1 (5 bases). This receptor was obtained from a woman aged 25 to 39 in good health. Sequencing used naive CD4+ T cells sorted from blood. Subset described: CD45RA+ positively selected. DNA of the CDR3: TGTGCCAGCAAGATCGACAGTAGCAATCAGCCCCAGCATTTT. Encoded protein: CASKIDSSNQPQHF.